This entry lists 30 T cell receptor beta chains sequenced from one sample in a study of neurological immune-mediated disorders. One entry per CDR3 protein, called by TCRdb with MiXCR from the 5' RACE reads. The table records some 24,000 distinct CDR3 sequences, around 15% of them present only once. Sequenced input: PBMCs. The receptors were gathered from a woman in her thirties or forties with HTLV-1-associated myelopathy (HAM/TSP).

At least ten counts were recorded for this clonotype. The chain is built from TRBV25-1 and TRBJ1-4; unclear D gene. The CDR3 consists of 13 residues. V was pared by 6 bases and J by 5 bases, with 10 bases between. In germline, CDR1 is MGHDK, CDR2 SYGVNS. CDR3 bases: TGTGCCAGCAGCCCGAGGTTCAATGAAAAACTGTTTTTT. It translates to CASSPRFNEKLFF.

This clonotype is labeled as medium-sized. The chain links TRBV15 to TRBJ2-3, with a weak D call TRBD2 (5 bases). The germline V and J ends were trimmed by 0 bases and 2 bases, with 9 bases remaining between them. CDR1 and CDR2 from the germline V gene are LNHNV and YYDKDF (reference sequence). This CDR3 spans 15 amino acids. The CDR3 region has the DNA TGTGCCACCAGCAGAGATCTGACTAACACAGATACGCAGTATTTT. Translation: CATSRDLTNTDTQYF.

This clonotype occurred a few times. V usage is TRBV20-1 and J usage is TRBJ2-5; D is possibly TRBD1 or TRBD2 (5 bases each). The CDR3 is made up of 15 amino acids. V lost 3 bases, J lost 5 bases, and 19 bases lay in between. The germline V gene encodes CDR1 DFQATT and CDR2 SNEGSKA (reference sequence). The CDR3 sequence: CSASITGARRETQYF. The DNA of the CDR3 is TGCAGTGCTAGCATAACCGGGGCCCGACGGGAGACCCAGTACTTC.

In this sample, this clonotype turned up many times. The chain uses TRBV5-1 and TRBJ1-2; D gene unclear. The CDR3 has 15 amino acids. Germline V gives CDR1 SGHRS, CDR2 YFSETQ. Deletions cut 0 bases from V and 5 bases from J, with 14 bases between. DNA of the CDR3: TGCGCCAGCAGCTTGGAAGGTACAAACCCTTATGGCTACACCTTC. Translation: CASSLEGTNPYGYTF.

This clonotype was seen repeatedly, ten times or more. V is TRBV9 and J is TRBJ1-2, with 7 nucleotides matching TRBD1. The junction had 9 bases not matched to a gene; V was cut back by 4 bases and J by 3 bases. Germline CDR1 and CDR2: SGDLS and YYNGEE. This CDR3 comprises 15 residues. Written as DNA, the CDR3 is TGTGCCAGCAGCCCCATTCCGGGACAGCACTATGGCTACACCTTC. Residues: CASSPIPGQHYGYTF.

This clonotype was counted ten times or more. The chain couples TRBV24-1 to TRBJ1-5, with D uncertain. The CDR3 is 16 amino acids. Trimming pared 0 bases from V and 0 bases from J, leaving 8 bases between. CDR1 and CDR2 (germline): KGHDR, SFDVKD. CDR3: CATSDLIRDSNQPQHF. The CDR3 bases are TGTGCCACCAGTGATTTGATTCGGGATAGCAATCAGCCCCAGCATTTT.

This clonotype showed up many times. This sequence joins TRBV21-1 and TRBJ2-1; the table's D call, TRBD1, was not checked against the DNA. TRBV21-1 is tagged as a pseudogene. The CDR3 contains 15 residues. CDR3 bases: TGTGCCAGCAGCCCCAGAAGGACAGGGTCGGATGAGCAGTTCTTC. It translates to CASSPRRTGSDEQFF.

Ten or more counts support this clonotype. The chain joins TRBV20-1 to TRBJ2-7; 8 bases fit TRBD1. The CDR3 totals 15 residues. CDR1 and CDR2 from the germline V gene are DFQATT and SNEGSKA (reference sequence). V dropped 6 bases and J dropped 6; count of bases not matched to a gene: 16. This CDR3 is CSAPTGTGRSGEQYF. In nucleotides, the CDR3 is TGCAGTGCCCCTACCGGGACAGGTAGGTCGGGCGAGCAGTACTTC.

This clonotype showed up many times. This chain joins TRBV20-1 and TRBJ2-3, with D maybe TRBD2 (5 bases). This CDR3 has 14 residues. Trimming removed 3 bases from V and 0 bases from J, with 10 bases in between. Per the germline V gene, CDR1 is DFQATT and CDR2 is SNEGSKA (reference sequence). Here the CDR3 DNA reads TGCAGTGCTAGGAATCCGGGGAGCACAGATACGCAGTATTTT. Its translation is CSARNPGSTDTQYF.

This clonotype was recorded many times. The rearrangement joins TRBV9 to TRBJ1-1; D call uncertain. The CDR3 length is 16 residues. Germline loops: CDR1 SGDLS, CDR2 YYNGEE. V lost 4 bases and J lost 1, with 17 bases in between. The CDR3 here is CASSPQNRASNTEAFF. The CDR3 region has the DNA TGTGCCAGCAGCCCCCAAAACCGGGCTTCGAACACTGAAGCTTTCTTT.

This clonotype occurred many times. The chain links TRBV27 to TRBJ2-6, with D uncertain. CDR3 length equals 14 residues. Germline V gives CDR1 MNHEY, CDR2 SMNVEV (reference sequence). V shed 4 bases and J shed 0 bases, with 4 bases lying between them. The CDR3: CASSYFSGANVLTF. CDR3 bases: TGTGCCAGCAGTTATTTCTCTGGGGCCAACGTCCTGACTTTC.

Many counts were recorded for this clonotype. The J gene is TRBJ1-6, the V gene TRBV2, with 9 bases lining up with TRBD1. The CDR3 totals 13 residues. Per the germline V gene, CDR1 is SNHLY and CDR2 is FYNNEI. The V segment lost 8 bases and the J segment 8 bases; nucleotides outside the gene matches: 4. The CDR3 protein is CASRDREDSPLHF. The CDR3 nucleotides are TGTGCCAGCCGGGACAGGGAAGATTCACCCCTCCACTTT.

This clonotype was found once. This rearrangement joins TRBV25-1 to TRBJ2-7, with D hard to call. The CDR3 runs 15 residues. Germline V gives CDR1 MGHDK, CDR2 SYGVNS. Deletions cut 9 bases from V and 2 bases from J, with 20 bases between. Here the CDR3 reads CASESYPGKPYEQYF. As DNA, the CDR3 is TGTGCCAGTGAATCTTATCCAGGTAAACCCTACGAGCAGTACTTC.

This clonotype was observed at least ten times. The J gene is TRBJ1-1, the V gene TRBV6-5; D may be TRBD1 (6 bases). V lost 2 bases and J 8 bases, leaving 15 bases between the germline ends. The CDR3 extends over 14 amino acids. Germline V lookup: CDR1 MNHEY, CDR2 SVGAGI. CDR3 in amino acids: CASSYPGHGTEAFF. The CDR3 DNA sequence: TGTGCCAGCAGTTACCCGGGACATGGTACCGAAGCTTTCTTT.

This clonotype was seen only once. V and J are TRBV5-1 and TRBJ2-7; weak D call: TRBD1 (6 bases). The CDR3 spans 12 residues. Germline CDR1 and CDR2: SGHRS and YFSETQ. Here the CDR3 DNA reads TGCGCCAGTAGCTTTTCAGGGGACGAGCAGTACGTC. Protein: CASSFSGDEQYV.

Ten or more counts support this clonotype. The J gene is TRBJ2-2, the V gene TRBV5-1, with D possibly TRBD2 on 5 matching bases. V gave up 1 base and J gave up 1 base, with 8 bases separating them. CDR1 and CDR2 (germline): SGHRS, YFSETQ. This CDR3 spans 15 amino acids. Here the CDR3 reads CASSLTGLNTGELFF. The CDR3 DNA follows: TGCGCCAGCAGCTTGACGGGGTTGAACACCGGGGAGCTGTTTTTT.

This clonotype was counted many times. The chain is built from TRBV5-1 and TRBJ1-2; D is perhaps TRBD1 (5 bases). The V gene lost 2 bases and the J gene lost 4 bases, with 15 bases spanning the gap. This CDR3 has 15 residues. Germline V gene data show CDR1 as SGHRS and CDR2 as YFSETQ. The CDR3 spells CASSFAEGPTYGYTF. CDR3 sequence (DNA): TGCGCCAGCAGCTTCGCAGAGGGACCGACCTATGGCTACACCTTC. The whole variable domain, remainder taken from reference TRBV5-1 and TRBJ1-2, is KAGVTQTPRYLIKTRGQQVTLSCSPISGHRSVSWYQQTPGQGLQFLFEYFSETQRNKGNFPGRFSGRQFSNSRSEMNVSTLELGDSALYLCASSFAEGPTYGYTFGSGTRLTVV.

This chain uses TRBV6-1 with TRBJ2-1, with D perhaps matching TRBD1 or TRBD2 (6 bases each). V lost 4 bases and J 4 bases, leaving 17 bases between the germline ends. CDR3 length equals 16 residues. The V gene's germline CDR1 is MNHNS and CDR2 SASEGT. Written as DNA, the CDR3 is TGTGCCAGCAGTGCTGGGGGGCGCGTTGTGTACAATGAGCAGTTCTTC. Translation gives CASSAGGRVVYNEQFF.

This clonotype was seen a single time. This chain links TRBV2 with TRBJ1-5, with 8 bases that match TRBD1. The CDR3 runs to 13 residues. Per germline, CDR1 SNHLY and CDR2 FYNNEI. Trimming took 7 bases from V and 6 from J; bases not matched to a gene: 5. CDR3 nucleotides: TGTGCCAGCAAAGGACAGGGTCGTCAGCCCCAGCATTTT. Translating gives CASKGQGRQPQHF.

This clonotype was found many times. This chain uses TRBV6-5 with TRBJ2-5, with D unclear. Trimming removed 0 bases from V and 0 bases from J, with 8 bases in between. CDR1 and CDR2 (germline): MNHEY, SVGAGI. The CDR3 has 15 amino acids. CDR3 coding DNA: TGTGCCAGCAGTTACTCGTGGCGGTACCAAGAGACCCAGTACTTC. Its translation is CASSYSWRYQETQYF.

This clonotype was observed at least ten times. This chain links TRBV12-3 or TRBV12-4 with TRBJ2-1, with TRBD2 matching 10 bases. The CDR3 loop spans 14 amino acids. With 8 bases clipped from V and 9 bases from J, the junction kept 10 bases outside the gene matches. The CDR3 DNA is TGTGCCAGCTCAAGGAGCGGGGGGGCCTTTGAGCAGTTCTTC. Translation: CASSRSGGAFEQFF.

This clonotype has ten or more counts. V usage is TRBV6-1 and J usage is TRBJ1-5; maybe TRBD1 (5 bases). The V end was cut by 8 bases, the J end by 0 bases, with 17 bases between. This CDR3 has 16 amino acids. Germline V gene data show CDR1 as MNHNS and CDR2 as SASEGT. The CDR3: CASHGTFDPSNQPQHF. The CDR3 DNA follows: TGTGCCAGCCATGGGACTTTCGACCCTAGCAATCAGCCCCAGCATTTT.

The table lists this clonotype with many counts. The chain carries TRBV5-1 and TRBJ1-2, with 7 bases fitting TRBD1. The trim removed 3 bases at V and 4 bases at J, leaving 6 bases unmatched. The CDR3 spans 14 residues. Germline-derived CDR1 and CDR2 are SGHRS and YFSETQ. The CDR3 coding sequence is TGCGCCAGCAGCTCTACAGGGGAGGGCTATGGCTACACCTTC. As protein: CASSSTGEGYGYTF.

This clonotype is categorized as medium-sized. The J gene is TRBJ1-3, the V gene TRBV9; TRBD1 might be the D (6 bases). CDR1 is SGDLS and CDR2 is YYNGEE in the germline V gene. V lost 4 bases, J lost 8 bases, and 25 bases lay in between. The CDR3 spans 17 residues. The CDR3 loop reads CASSPNTDSHQRYTIYF. CDR3 nucleotide sequence: TGTGCCAGCAGCCCAAACACGGACAGTCACCAGCGGTACACCATATATTTT. The whole variable domain, remainder taken from reference TRBV9 and TRBJ1-3, is DSGVTQTPKHLITATGQRVTLRCSPRSGDLSVYWYQQSLDQGLQFLIQYYNGEERAKGNILERFSAQQFPDLHSELNLSSLELGDSALYFCASSPNTDSHQRYTIYFGEGSWLTVV.

This clonotype was recorded at least ten times. The CDR3 region has the DNA TGTGCCAGCAGCGTAGGCTCCGTTTTGGTTAACGAGCAGTACTTC. It yields the protein CASSVGSVLVNEQYF. The chain combines TRBV9 with TRBJ2-7; D is unresolved. Trimming cost V 0 bases and J 5 bases, with 15 bases left between them. The CDR3 has 15 amino acids. Germline values: CDR1 SGDLS, CDR2 YYNGEE.

This clonotype was detected many times. The chain uses TRBV6-5 and TRBJ2-7; 8 bases are a match to TRBD1. CDR3 length: 16 amino acids. The germline gives CDR1 MNHEY, CDR2 SVGAGI. Trimming removed 2 bases from V and 2 bases from J; junction bases left unmatched: 8. CDR3 bases: TGTGCCAGCAGTTACACCTACGGACAGGGTGCCTACGAGCAGTACTTC. The encoded protein is CASSYTYGQGAYEQYF.

In regard to this clonotype: Relative to the germline gene, one junction end is altered; a read error may explain this. The V and J genes are TRBV10-3 and TRBJ2-1; TRBD2 might be the D (6 bases). CDR1 and CDR2 (germline): ENHRY, SYGVKD. The CDR3 covers 13 residues. CDR3 bases: TGTGCCATCAGTGCTTTGGGAGGCAATGGGCAGTTCTTC. Amino acids: CAISALGGNGQFF.

For this clonotype: At one of its ends the junction is not consistent with the germline gene, which may arise from a read error. J is TRBJ2-2 and V is TRBV9; 14 bases agree with TRBD2. Germline loops: CDR1 SGDLS, CDR2 YYNGEE. This CDR3 spans 17 amino acids. Here the CDR3 reads CASSVGLAGVNIGELFF. DNA of the CDR3: TGTGCCAGCAGCGTGGGACTAGCGGGGGTTAACATCGGGGAGCTGTTTTTT.

This clonotype was seen at least ten times. V gene TRBV5-1 combines with J gene TRBJ2-5; D is perhaps TRBD1 (6 bases). Looked up from germline, CDR1 is SGHRS and CDR2 is YFSETQ. This CDR3 is built from 17 residues. V lost 0 bases and J lost 1, with 16 bases in between. CDR3 in amino acids: CASSLALLTGFQETQYF. The DNA of the CDR3 is TGCGCCAGCAGCTTGGCCCTTTTGACAGGCTTCCAAGAGACCCAGTACTTC.

This clonotype came up many times. The genes are TRBV11-3 and TRBJ2-5; a possible D gene is TRBD2 (5 bases). Germline V gene sequence: CDR1 SGHNT, CDR2 YENEEA. The V and J ends lost 5 bases and 5 bases respectively, with 27 bases between them. The CDR3 covers 18 residues. CDR3 bases: TGTGCCAGCAGCCAGCGGAACCTTAGTCGGGTGCTGGGGGAGACCCAGTACTTC. Translated: CASSQRNLSRVLGETQYF.